The 22 T cell receptor beta chains below all came from one sample that was sequenced in a study of cytomegalovirus exposure and HLA in healthy donors. Here immunoSEQ multiplex PCR was the method, and the copy in TCRdb shows in-frame clones only, minus some. The table records 78,000 or so clones, around 94% of them present only once. Input material: PBMCs. The receptor source for this set is a woman aged 18-29 years in good health and CMV-seropositive.

This clone has only one observation. The chain recombines TRBV6-5 with TRBJ2-3; the D gene is possibly TRBD1 (6 bases). CDR3 length: 15 residues. V was trimmed by 5 bases and J by 0 bases, leaving 12 bases between them. Germline lookup yields CDR1 MNHEY and CDR2 SVGAGI. The CDR3 DNA reads TGTGCCAGCAGTAACGGACAGACTAGCACAGATACGCAGTATTTT. This sequence encodes CASSNGQTSTDTQYF.

V is TRBV6-5 and J is TRBJ2-5, with TRBD2 identical over 11 bases. Germline CDR1 reads MNHEY; CDR2 reads SVGAGI. The CDR3 runs to 15 residues. V gave up 9 bases and J gave up 5 bases; unmatched junction bases: 11. CDR3 nucleotides: TGTGCCAGTAGTATAGCGGGAGGGCCTAGGGAGACCCAGTACTTC. This codes for CASSIAGGPRETQYF.

V and J are TRBV5-1 and TRBJ1-1; 12 nucleotides align to TRBD1. The length of the CDR3 is 16 residues. Unmatched junction bases numbered 5, after V lost 5 bases and J lost 0 bases. The germline gives CDR1 SGHRS, CDR2 YFSETQ. CDR3 residues: CASSPGTGGLNTEAFF. In DNA, the CDR3 is TGCGCCAGCAGTCCAGGGACAGGGGGCCTGAACACTGAAGCTTTCTTT. The variable domain in full, completed from reference TRBV5-1 and TRBJ1-1, reads KAGVTQTPRYLIKTRGQQVTLSCSPISGHRSVSWYQQTPGQGLQFLFEYFSETQRNKGNFPGRFSGRQFSNSRSEMNVSTLELGDSALYLCASSPGTGGLNTEAFFGQGTRLTVV.

V and J are TRBV5-6 and TRBJ2-7; 7 bases line up with TRBD1. This CDR3 is 16 amino acids long. Per the germline V gene, CDR1 is SGHDT and CDR2 is YYEEEE. V dropped 5 bases and J dropped 1; count of bases not matched to a gene: 12. The CDR3 reads CASSSRGGYRSYEQYF. The CDR3, as DNA: TGTGCCAGCAGTTCGAGAGGGGGCTATAGGTCCTACGAGCAGTACTTC.

CDR3 region: CASSPRNTEAFF. DNA for the CDR3: TGTGCCAGCAGCCCCAGAAACACTGAAGCTTTCTTT. The rearrangement uses TRBV5-6 and TRBJ1-1; D remains ambiguous. The CDR3 spans 12 residues. Deletions cut 4 bases from V and 2 bases from J, with 6 bases between. CDR1 SGHDT and CDR2 YYEEEE come from the germline V gene.

V is TRBV16 and J is TRBJ1-4; the D gene is possibly TRBD1 (5 bases). Trimming stripped 4 bases from V and 2 bases from J, with 11 bases between. Germline CDR1 KGHSY, CDR2 FQNENV. This CDR3 comprises 15 residues. The DNA for the CDR3 is TGTGCCAGCAGCCGGGGCAGCCCGACTAATGAAAAACTGTTTTTT. It translates to CASSRGSPTNEKLFF.

This clone was recorded once. The CDR3 loop is CASSLGPRGANYGYTF. The CDR3 DNA follows: TGCGCCAGCAGCTTGGGGCCGCGCGGAGCTAACTATGGCTACACCTTC. The chain links TRBV5-1 to TRBJ1-2, with D unclear. Trimming left V 0 bases short and J 0 bases short, with 12 bases between. This CDR3 has 16 residues. Germline V gives CDR1 SGHRS, CDR2 YFSETQ.

This chain links TRBV27 with TRBJ1-5; D is undetermined. V was clipped by 5 bases and J by 10 bases, with 21 bases between them. In germline, CDR1 is MNHEY, CDR2 SMNVEV (reference sequence). CDR3 length equals 15 residues. In DNA, the CDR3 is TGTGCCAGCAGTCTACGGCCGACCCCCACGGGTCCCCAGCATTTT. As protein: CASSLRPTPTGPQHF.

Here the CDR3 DNA reads TGTGCCAGCAAACGCGCGGGAGGGCTCCAGGATTCACCCCTCCACTTT. Its translation is CASKRAGGLQDSPLHF. The rearrangement uses TRBV5-4 and TRBJ1-6; D call uncertain. The CDR3 sequence is 16 residues long. Germline-derived CDR1 and CDR2 are SGHNT and YYREEE (reference sequence). V gave up 6 bases and J gave up 8 bases, with 21 bases separating them.

The rearrangement joins TRBV2 to TRBJ2-2; TRBD2 matches at 8 bases. The CDR3 is 15 amino acids. Germline assignment: CDR1 SNHLY and CDR2 FYNNEI. The V segment lost 6 bases and the J segment 6 bases; nucleotides outside the gene matches: 9. The CDR3 coding sequence is TGTGCCAGCAGAGGAATAACGGGAGGGGCCGGGGAGCTGTTTTTT. Protein product: CASRGITGGAGELFF.

The chain combines TRBV19 with TRBJ2-7, with TRBD2 identical over 9 bases. The V gene's germline CDR1 is LNHDA and CDR2 SQIVND (reference sequence). The CDR3 length is 15 residues. Trimming removed 1 base from V and 5 bases from J; junction bases left unmatched: 6. This chain's CDR3 is CASSIGGRGQNEQYF. The CDR3 DNA is TGTGCCAGTAGTATAGGCGGGAGGGGGCAGAACGAGCAGTACTTC.

This clone was counted between two and nine times. This chain connects TRBV2 to TRBJ1-4; TRBD1 agrees at 10 bases. Losses at the gene ends were 8 bases for V and 6 bases for J; bases not matched to a gene: 9. This CDR3 has 15 residues. Germline CDR1 reads SNHLY; CDR2 reads FYNNEI. The CDR3 spells CASGGQGPLYEKLFF. The DNA of the CDR3 is TGTGCCAGCGGGGGACAGGGGCCACTCTATGAAAAACTGTTTTTT.

J is TRBJ2-7 and V is TRBV4-1; 10 bases fit TRBD2. The CDR3 sequence is 13 residues long. Germline CDR1 is MGHRA and CDR2 is YSYEKL. V lost 3 bases, J lost 7 bases, and 3 bases stayed unmatched. The chain's CDR3 is CASSQLAGGEQYF. CDR3 DNA sequence: TGCGCCAGCAGCCAGTTAGCGGGAGGTGAGCAGTACTTC.

The CDR3 nucleotides are TGCGCCAGCACCTGGGTGGGGGCTAGTCTAAGCAATCAGCCCCAGCATTTT. Protein product: CASTWVGASLSNQPQHF. The chain employs TRBV23-1 and TRBJ1-5; D may be TRBD1 (6 bases). TRBV23-1 carries the ORF label, with uncertain function. This CDR3 is built from 17 residues. V was shortened by 7 bases and J by 1 base, with 20 bases between the two germline ends.

CDR3 sequence reads: CASSREGASYNEQFF. The CDR3 DNA is TGTGCCAGCAGTCGAGAGGGGGCCTCCTACAATGAGCAGTTCTTC. The rearrangement joins TRBV11-2 to TRBJ2-1; 7 nucleotides match TRBD1. From germline, CDR1 is SGHAT and CDR2 FQNNGV. The J segment lost 0 bases and the V segment lost 6 bases, leaving 5 bases of the junction unmatched. There are 15 residues in the CDR3.

This sequence joins TRBV4-3 and TRBJ2-5; 7 nucleotides match TRBD2. CDR1 and CDR2 (germline): LGHNA, YSLEER. There are 15 residues in the CDR3. The junction had 14 bases not matched to a gene; V was cut back by 0 bases and J by 13 bases. CDR3 sequence: CASSQETTSTVSRYF. CDR3 bases: TGCGCCAGCAGCCAAGAAACGACTAGCACAGTGTCCCGGTACTTC.

The chain carries TRBV7-6 and TRBJ2-1; perhaps TRBD1 as D (5 bases). The CDR3 length is 17 residues. Germline loops: CDR1 SGHVS, CDR2 FNYEAQ. The V and J ends lost 6 bases and 3 bases respectively, with 21 bases between them. The DNA for the CDR3 is TGTGCCAGCAGTCGACAAAGGCCAGGACACAGCTACAATGAGCAGTTCTTC. Amino acids: CASSRQRPGHSYNEQFF.

V usage is TRBV30 and J usage is TRBJ1-2; TRBD1 matches 7 bases. Trimming removed 2 bases from V and 2 bases from J; junction bases left unmatched: 8. The CDR3 totals 15 residues. Germline V gene data show CDR1 as GTSNPN and CDR2 as SVGIG (reference sequence). Here the CDR3 reads CAWSFAGGPNYGYTF. CDR3 bases: TGTGCCTGGAGTTTTGCAGGGGGACCAAACTATGGCTACACCTTC.

DNA of the CDR3: TGTGCCAGCACAGGGGAGTGGGAGCAGTACTTC. This encodes CASTGEWEQYF. J is TRBJ2-7 and V is TRBV2; D perhaps matches TRBD1 (6 bases). This CDR3 has 11 residues. The V and J ends lost 7 bases and 7 bases respectively, with 11 bases between them. Germline CDR1 reads SNHLY; CDR2 reads FYNNEI.

This chain links TRBV5-1 with TRBJ2-5, with 7 bases identical to TRBD2. This CDR3 spans 15 amino acids. In germline, CDR1 is SGHRS, CDR2 YFSETQ. With 4 bases clipped from V and 5 bases from J, the junction kept 11 bases outside the gene matches. CDR3 region: CASSRQAGRVETQYF. The CDR3 nucleotides are TGCGCCAGCAGCCGACAAGCGGGGAGGGTCGAGACCCAGTACTTC.

This chain joins TRBV28 and TRBJ2-3; TRBD1 might be the D (6 bases). The CDR3 spans 16 residues. Germline V gives CDR1 MDHEN, CDR2 SYDVKM. Trimming shortened V by 5 bases and J by 0 bases, and 15 bases separated the two germline ends. The CDR3 sequence is CASSTNWQGSTDTQYF. For the CDR3, the DNA is TGTGCCAGCAGTACAAATTGGCAGGGGAGCACAGATACGCAGTATTTT.

V usage is TRBV27 and J usage is TRBJ2-2; 7 bases line up with TRBD1. V dropped 6 bases and J dropped 1; count of bases not matched to a gene: 5. The germline gives CDR1 MNHEY, CDR2 SMNVEV (reference sequence). The CDR3 sequence is 15 residues long. CDR3 sequence reads: CASRWDSRNTGELFF. The CDR3 nucleotides are TGTGCCAGCAGATGGGACAGCCGGAACACCGGGGAGCTGTTTTTT.